This T cell receptor (beta chain) derives from a study of T-cell reconstitution after alpha-beta-depleted transplantation in children. This clonotype was picked up many times. The CDR3 sequence is 13 residues long. Germline values: CDR1 GTSNPN, CDR2 SVGIG (reference sequence). V was clipped by 0 bases and J by 4 bases, with 9 bases between them. TCRbeta library construction was performed incorporating unique molecular identifiers. TCRdb re-called the PCR reads with MiXCR, one entry per CDR3 protein. Here the sample spans roughly 300,000 distinct CDR3 sequences, over 9% being singletons. The gene calls are TRBV30 and TRBJ1-2; a weak D match, TRBD1 (5 bases). Sequenced here: PBMCs from the stem cell graft donor, sampled from the stem cell graft. This receptor was taken from a human donor who donated a stem cell graft to a child with acute lymphoblastic leukemia. CDR3 residues: CAWSVKGSYGYTF. The DNA of the CDR3 is TGTGCCTGGAGTGTAAAGGGGTCCTATGGCTACACCTTC.